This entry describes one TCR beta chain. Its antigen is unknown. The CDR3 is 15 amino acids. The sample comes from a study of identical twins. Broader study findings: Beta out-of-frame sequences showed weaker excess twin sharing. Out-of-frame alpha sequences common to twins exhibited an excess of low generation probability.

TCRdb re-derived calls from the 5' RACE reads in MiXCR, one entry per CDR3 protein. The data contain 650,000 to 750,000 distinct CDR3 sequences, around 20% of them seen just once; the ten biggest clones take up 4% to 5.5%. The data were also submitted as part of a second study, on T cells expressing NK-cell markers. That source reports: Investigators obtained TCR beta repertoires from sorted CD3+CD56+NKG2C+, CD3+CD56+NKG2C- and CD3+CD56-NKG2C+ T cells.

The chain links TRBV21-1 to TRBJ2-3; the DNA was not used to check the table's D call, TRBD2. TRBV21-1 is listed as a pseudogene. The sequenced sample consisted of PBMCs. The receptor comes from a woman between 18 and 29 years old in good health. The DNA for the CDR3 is TGTGCCAGCAGCCCAGTTGGACTAAGCACAGATACGCAGTATTTT. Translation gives CASSPVGLSTDTQYF.